The source of this T cell receptor beta chain is a study of blood T cell repertoires in COVID-19. Looking at the study overall: Acute and convalescent COVID-19 samples came from the United States, Italy and Spain. PBMCs, B-cell-depleted T cells, or T cells provided the cDNA or gDNA that made up the material.

In the study's own analysis: Reference gene primers were amplified, and this amplification served to estimate nucleated cell counts. This table comes from immunoSEQ multiplex PCR, and its TCRdb copy is limited to in-frame clones, with some not included. The DNA gave D and trimming, while V, J and clone size come from that table. The table has 150,000 to 200,000 clones, 80% to 95% seen once. V lost 5 bases, J lost 5 bases, and 13 bases lay in between. The V gene's germline CDR1 is SGHAT and CDR2 FQNNGV. The CDR3 has 14 amino acids. The clonotype comes from a man aged 50-60 years with acute or convalescent COVID-19. The chain links TRBV11-2 to TRBJ2-1; maybe TRBD2 (6 bases). The sequenced sample consisted of peripheral blood. DNA for the CDR3: TGTGCCAGCAGCCCAGGGACTGCGAACAATGAGCAGTTCTTC. Amino acid sequence: CASSPGTANNEQFF. The full variable domain, completed using reference TRBV11-2 and TRBJ2-1, is EAGVAQSPRYKIIEKRQSVAFWCNPISGHATLYWYQQILGQGPKLLIQFQNNGVVDDSQLPKDRFSAERLKGVDSTLKIQPAKLEDSAVYLCASSPGTANNEQFFGPGTRLTVL.